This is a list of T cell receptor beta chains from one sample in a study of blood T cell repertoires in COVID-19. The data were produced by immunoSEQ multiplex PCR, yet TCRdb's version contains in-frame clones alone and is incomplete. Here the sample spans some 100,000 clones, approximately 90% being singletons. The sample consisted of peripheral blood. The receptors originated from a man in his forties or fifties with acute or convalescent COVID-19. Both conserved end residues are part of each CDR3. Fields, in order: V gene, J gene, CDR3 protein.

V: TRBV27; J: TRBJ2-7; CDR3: CASRQGALTEQYF
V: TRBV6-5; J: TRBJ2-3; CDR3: CASSYLGQGATITQYF
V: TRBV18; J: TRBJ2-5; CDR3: CATSDRAQETQYF
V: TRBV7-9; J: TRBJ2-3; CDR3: CASSLDGTGVTDTQYF
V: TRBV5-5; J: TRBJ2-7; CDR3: CASSLYSPGTGEWYEQYF
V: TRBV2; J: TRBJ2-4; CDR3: CASSLDGGNKNIQYF
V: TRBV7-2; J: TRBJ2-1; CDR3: CASSLDSAGGNEQFF
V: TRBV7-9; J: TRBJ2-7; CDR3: CASSFLDNSYEQYF
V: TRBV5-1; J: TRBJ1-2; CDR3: CASSLEPGLAVRYTF
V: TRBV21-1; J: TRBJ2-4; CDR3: CASSKAPGGLAKNIQYF
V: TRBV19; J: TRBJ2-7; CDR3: CASRQSGITYEQYF
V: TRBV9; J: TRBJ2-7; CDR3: CASSERGGGYEQYF
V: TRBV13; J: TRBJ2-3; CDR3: CASSLGLAGFPSTDTQYF
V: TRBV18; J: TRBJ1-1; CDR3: CASSPSGQLEAFF
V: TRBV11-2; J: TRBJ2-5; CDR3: CASSRTDSQETQYF
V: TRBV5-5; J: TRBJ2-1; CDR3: CASSSQGASNEQFF
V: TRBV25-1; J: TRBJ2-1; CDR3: CASIQGYEQFF
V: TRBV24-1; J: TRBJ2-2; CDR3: CATSDTNRGRFTGELFF
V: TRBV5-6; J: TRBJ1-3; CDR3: CASSSVTGVGNTIYF
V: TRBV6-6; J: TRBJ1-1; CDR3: CASSFRGNTEAFF
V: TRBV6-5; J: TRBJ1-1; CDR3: CASTSFGVGEAFF
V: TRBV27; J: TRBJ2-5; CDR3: CASSPSNRGKTQYF
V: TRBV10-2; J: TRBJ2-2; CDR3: CASSGTSGSTGELFF
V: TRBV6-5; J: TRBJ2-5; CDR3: CASRLAGARETQYF
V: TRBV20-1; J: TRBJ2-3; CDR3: CSASWLAGYLSTDTQYF
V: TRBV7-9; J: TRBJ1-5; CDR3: CASSLEGQVNQPQHF
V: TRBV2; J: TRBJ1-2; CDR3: CASRTGQGDGYTF
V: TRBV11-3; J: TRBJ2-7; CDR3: CASSSGTGVYEQYF
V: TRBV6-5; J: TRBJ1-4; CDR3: CAGGRVFREKLFF
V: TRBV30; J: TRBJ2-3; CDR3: CAWSRLAGLTDTQYF
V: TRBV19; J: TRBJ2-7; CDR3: CASSPTGFNEQYF
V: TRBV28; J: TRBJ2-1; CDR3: CASRSPGGNEQFF
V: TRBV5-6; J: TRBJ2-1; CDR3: CASSLWLAGAHQFF
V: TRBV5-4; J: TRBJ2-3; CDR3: CASSLVRAGMGTDTQYF